A single sample is the source of the 16 T cell receptor beta chains below, sequenced in a study of CD8+ T cells in alopecia areata. Investigators isolated RNA and reverse transcribed it into cDNA to act as the sequencing template. Clones were sequenced by immunoSEQ multiplex PCR, and TCRdb holds only the in-frame ones, with some missing. The sample comprises about 210,000 clones, more than 30% of which are singletons, and around 0.48% rests with the top ten. Treatment described: oral pan-JAK inhibitor, 5-10 mg twice daily. Source: CD4+ T cells sorted from blood, taken at approximately week 30, from a patient treated with tofacitinib. All receptors derive from a human donor with alopecia areata.

V is TRBV6-6 and J is TRBJ1-5; 8 bases align to TRBD1. The CDR3 is made up of 15 amino acids. J was trimmed by 11 bases and V by 4 bases; bases with no gene match: 13. Germline CDR1 is MNHNY and CDR2 is SVGAGI (reference sequence). CDR3 in DNA: TGTGCCAGCAGTTCGGGACAGGACTTTAGGGGGGCCCAGCATTTT. Its translation: CASSSGQDFRGAQHF.

This chain connects TRBV5-1 to TRBJ1-1; unclear D gene. CDR3 length equals 11 residues. Germline CDR1 and CDR2: SGHRS and YFSETQ. Trimming pared 0 bases from V and 7 bases from J, leaving 4 bases between. Here the CDR3 DNA reads TGCGCCAGCAGCTTGGGGGGTGAAGCTTTCTTT. Protein: CASSLGGEAFF.

This sequence joins TRBV9 and TRBJ1-2; D is possibly TRBD1 (6 bases). With 1 base removed from V and 6 bases from J, the gap between germline ends came to 7 bases. The CDR3 is 12 amino acids. Germline loops: CDR1 SGDLS, CDR2 YYNGEE. The CDR3 spells CASSVTGHGYTF. CDR3 sequence (DNA): TGTGCCAGCAGCGTAACAGGGCATGGCTACACCTTC.

The gene calls are TRBV9 and TRBJ2-3; 9 bases agree with TRBD1. Germline V CDR1 and CDR2: SGDLS, YYNGEE. There are 15 residues in the CDR3. The trim removed 6 bases at V and 2 bases at J, leaving 7 bases unmatched. CDR3 coding DNA: TGTGCCAGCACCTCCGGGACAGGGTCCACAGATACGCAGTATTTT. This sequence encodes CASTSGTGSTDTQYF. Full variable domain (missing parts from reference TRBV9 and TRBJ2-3): DSGVTQTPKHLITATGQRVTLRCSPRSGDLSVYWYQQSLDQGLQFLIQYYNGEERAKGNILERFSAQQFPDLHSELNLSSLELGDSALYFCASTSGTGSTDTQYFGPGTRLTVL.

The chain couples TRBV4-2 to TRBJ1-1; D unclear. This CDR3 region has 15 residues. V lost 1 base and J lost 3, with 12 bases in between. Germline CDR1 and CDR2: LGHNA and YNFKEQ. The CDR3 loop is CASSQVRATYTEAFF. The CDR3 DNA sequence: TGTGCCAGCAGCCAAGTTCGGGCCACCTACACTGAAGCTTTCTTT.

This clone has only a few counts. This chain links TRBV5-8 with TRBJ1-1; a weak D match, TRBD1 (5 bases). Trimming pared 6 bases from V and 5 bases from J, leaving 20 bases between. Germline loops: CDR1 SGHTS, CDR2 YDEGEE. CDR3 length equals 15 residues. CDR3 sequence: CASTPPGTRGTEAFF. CDR3 DNA sequence: TGTGCCAGCACCCCTCCCGGGACCCGAGGGACTGAAGCTTTCTTT.

This clone was picked up one time. This sequence joins TRBV5-1 and TRBJ2-7, with a tentative D call TRBD1 (6 bases). Germline CDR1 SGHRS, CDR2 YFSETQ. The V end was cut by 0 bases, the J end by 2 bases, with 12 bases between. The CDR3 has 15 amino acids. For the CDR3, the DNA is TGCGCCAGCAGCTTGGGAACAGGGCGGACCTACGAGCAGTACTTC. This encodes CASSLGTGRTYEQYF.

There are a few counts of this clone. The rearrangement joins TRBV2 to TRBJ2-5; D uncertain. This CDR3 contains 14 residues. With 6 bases removed from V and 2 bases from J, the gap between germline ends came to 13 bases. Germline V gene lookup returns CDR1 SNHLY and CDR2 FYNNEI. The CDR3 DNA sequence: TGTGCCAGCAGAGATCAAACGATACAAGAGACCCAGTACTTC. Amino acids: CASRDQTIQETQYF.

This chain connects TRBV29-1 to TRBJ1-2, with a weak D call TRBD1 (6 bases). This CDR3 comprises 12 residues. V was trimmed by 6 bases and J by 5 bases, leaving 13 bases between them. Germline assignment: CDR1 SQVTM and CDR2 ANQGSEA. CDR3 region: CSVRGHGYGYTF. Written as DNA, the CDR3 is TGCAGCGTGAGGGGACACGGGTATGGCTACACCTTC. The full variable domain, in which reference TRBV29-1 and TRBJ1-2 provide the parts outside the CDR3, is SAVISQKPSRDICQRGTSLTIQCQVDSQVTMMFWYRQQPGQSLTLIATANQGSEATYESGFVIDKFPISRPNLTFSTLTVSNMSPEDSSIYLCSVRGHGYGYTFGSGTRLTVV.

J is TRBJ1-5 and V is TRBV5-6, with unresolved D. Deletions cut 4 bases from V and 2 bases from J, with 10 bases between. The CDR3 totals 14 residues. Germline CDR1 is SGHDT and CDR2 is YYEEEE. The CDR3 protein is CASSRTGGNQPQHF. In DNA form, the CDR3 reads TGTGCCAGCAGCAGAACCGGGGGCAATCAGCCCCAGCATTTT.

V is TRBV7-6 and J is TRBJ2-3; 9 positions match TRBD2. In germline, CDR1 is SGHVS, CDR2 FNYEAQ. This CDR3 has 16 residues. Trimming at V came to 3 bases and at J to 0 bases, leaving 4 bases not matched to a gene. The CDR3 is CASSFRLAASTDTQYF. The DNA for the CDR3 is TGTGCCAGCAGCTTTCGACTAGCGGCTAGCACAGATACGCAGTATTTT.

The chain carries TRBV7-9 and TRBJ1-2; D call uncertain. The germline CDR1 and CDR2 sequences are SEHNR and FQNEAQ (reference sequence). The V end lost 1 base, the J end lost 0 bases, and 12 bases lay between the germline ends. The CDR3 is made up of 16 amino acids. This CDR3 reads CASSLGGPQSNYGYTF. In nucleotides, the CDR3 is TGTGCCAGCAGCTTAGGAGGCCCCCAGTCTAACTATGGCTACACCTTC.

Worth noting for this clone: Other nucleotide sequences from this sample produce the same CDR3. The V and J genes are TRBV30 and TRBJ1-5; D perhaps matches TRBD1 (6 bases). CDR1 is GTSNPN and CDR2 is SVGIG in the germline V gene (reference sequence). V was clipped by 0 bases and J by 5 bases, with 8 bases between them. The CDR3 runs 13 residues. CDR3 protein: CAWSVRGDQPQHF. The CDR3 nucleotides read TGTGCCTGGAGTGTAAGGGGGGATCAGCCCCAGCATTTT.

This clone was seen a handful of times. The rearrangement links TRBV5-1 to TRBJ1-1; TRBD1 is a possible D gene (5 bases). Germline values: CDR1 SGHRS, CDR2 YFSETQ. The CDR3 totals 13 residues. V was cut by 0 bases and J by 3 bases, with 6 bases left in between. The CDR3 protein is CASSLGGDTEAFF. The CDR3 nucleotides are TGCGCCAGCAGCTTGGGAGGGGACACTGAAGCTTTCTTT.

This clone was counted a few times. The V call is TRBV10-3, the J call TRBJ2-1; D not certain. There are 12 residues in the CDR3. V was clipped by 0 bases and J by 6 bases, with 3 bases between them. Germline V gene sequence: CDR1 ENHRY, CDR2 SYGVKD. The CDR3 region is CAISESPNEQFF. CDR3 DNA: TGTGCCATCAGTGAGTCCCCCAATGAGCAGTTCTTC.

The gene calls are TRBV7-2 and TRBJ1-2; no firm D call. The CDR3 consists of 14 residues. Germline assignment: CDR1 SGHTA and CDR2 FQGNSA. Trimming shortened V by 4 bases and J by 8 bases, and 17 bases separated the two germline ends. CDR3 coding DNA: TGTGCCAGCAGCTGGGCGCGGGCGACTTGGGGCTACACCTTC. Amino acid sequence: CASSWARATWGYTF.